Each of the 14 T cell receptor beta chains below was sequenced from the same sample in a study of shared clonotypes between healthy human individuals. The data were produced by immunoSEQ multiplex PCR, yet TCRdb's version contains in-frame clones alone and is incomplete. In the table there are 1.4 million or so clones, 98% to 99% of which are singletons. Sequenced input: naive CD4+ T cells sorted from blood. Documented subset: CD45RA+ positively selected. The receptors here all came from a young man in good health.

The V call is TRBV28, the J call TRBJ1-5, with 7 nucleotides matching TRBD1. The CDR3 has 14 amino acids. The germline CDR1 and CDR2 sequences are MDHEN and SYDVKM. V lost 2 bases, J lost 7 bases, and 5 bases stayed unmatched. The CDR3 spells CASSLDRVGQPQHF. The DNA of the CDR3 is TGTGCCAGCAGTTTAGACAGGGTAGGACAGCCCCAGCATTTT.

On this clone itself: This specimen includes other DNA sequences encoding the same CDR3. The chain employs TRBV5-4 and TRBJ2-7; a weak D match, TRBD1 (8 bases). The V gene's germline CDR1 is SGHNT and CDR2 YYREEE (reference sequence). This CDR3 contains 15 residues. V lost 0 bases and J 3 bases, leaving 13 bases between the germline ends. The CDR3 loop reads CASSLVGGTGYEQYF. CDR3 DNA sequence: TGTGCCAGCAGCTTGGTGGGAGGGACAGGCTACGAGCAGTACTTC.

CDR3 nucleotide sequence: TGTGCCAGCAGTAGGGGTGACTCCTACGAGCAGTACTTC. Protein sequence: CASSRGDSYEQYF. This chain connects TRBV6-1 to TRBJ2-7; weak D call: TRBD1 (5 bases). The germline gives CDR1 MNHNS, CDR2 SASEGT. CDR3 size: 13 residues. Between the trimmed V and J ends, which lost 5 bases and 0 bases, there was a span of 8 bases.

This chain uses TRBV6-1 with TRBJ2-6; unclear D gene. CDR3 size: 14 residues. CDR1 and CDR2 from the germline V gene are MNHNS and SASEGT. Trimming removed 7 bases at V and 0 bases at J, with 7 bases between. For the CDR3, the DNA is TGTGCCAGCAAGGAAGACTCTGGGGCCAACGTCCTGACTTTC. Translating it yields CASKEDSGANVLTF.

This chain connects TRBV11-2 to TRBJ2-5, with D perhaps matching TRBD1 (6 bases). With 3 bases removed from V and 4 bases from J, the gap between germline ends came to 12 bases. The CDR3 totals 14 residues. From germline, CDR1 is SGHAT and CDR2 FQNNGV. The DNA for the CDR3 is TGTGCCAGCAGCTTGGAACAGGGTCGAGAGACCCAGTACTTC. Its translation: CASSLEQGRETQYF.

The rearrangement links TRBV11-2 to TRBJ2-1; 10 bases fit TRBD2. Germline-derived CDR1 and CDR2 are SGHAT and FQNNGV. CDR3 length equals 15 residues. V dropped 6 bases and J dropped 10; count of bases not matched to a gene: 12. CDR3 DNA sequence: TGTGCCAGCAGAAAAGCGGGAGGGCCTACAGGGGAGCAGTTCTTC. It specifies CASRKAGGPTGEQFF.

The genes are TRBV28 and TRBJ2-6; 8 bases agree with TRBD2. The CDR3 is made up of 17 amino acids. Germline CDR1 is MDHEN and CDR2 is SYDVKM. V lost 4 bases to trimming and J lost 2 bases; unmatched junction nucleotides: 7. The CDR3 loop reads CASSSTSGSTGANVLTF. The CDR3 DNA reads TGTGCCAGCAGTTCCACTAGCGGCTCGACTGGGGCCAACGTCCTGACTTTC.

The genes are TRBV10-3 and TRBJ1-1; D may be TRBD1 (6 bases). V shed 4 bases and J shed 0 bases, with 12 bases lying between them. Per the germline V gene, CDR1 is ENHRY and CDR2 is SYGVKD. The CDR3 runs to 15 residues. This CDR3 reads CAISVTGILNTEAFF. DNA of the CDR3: TGTGCCATCAGTGTAACAGGGATATTGAACACTGAAGCTTTCTTT.

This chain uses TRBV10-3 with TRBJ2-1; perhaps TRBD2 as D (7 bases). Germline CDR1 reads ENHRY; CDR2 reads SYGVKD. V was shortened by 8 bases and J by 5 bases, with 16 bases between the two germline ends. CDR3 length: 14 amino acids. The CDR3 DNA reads TGTGCCATCGCGGGGGCTAGCGATGACAATGAGCAGTTCTTC. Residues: CAIAGASDDNEQFF.

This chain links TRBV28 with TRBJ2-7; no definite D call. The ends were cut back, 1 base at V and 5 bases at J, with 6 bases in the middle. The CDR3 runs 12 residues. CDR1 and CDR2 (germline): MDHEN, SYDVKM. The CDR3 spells CASSLLFHEQYF. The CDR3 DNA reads TGTGCCAGCAGTTTATTGTTTCACGAGCAGTACTTC.

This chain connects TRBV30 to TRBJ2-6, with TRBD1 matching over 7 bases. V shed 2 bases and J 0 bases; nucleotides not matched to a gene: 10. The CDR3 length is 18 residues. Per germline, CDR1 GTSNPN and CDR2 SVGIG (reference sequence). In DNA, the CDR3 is TGTGCCTGGAGTCCTAGGGGCAGGGGGTTCTCTGGGGCCAACGTCCTGACTTTC. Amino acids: CAWSPRGRGFSGANVLTF.

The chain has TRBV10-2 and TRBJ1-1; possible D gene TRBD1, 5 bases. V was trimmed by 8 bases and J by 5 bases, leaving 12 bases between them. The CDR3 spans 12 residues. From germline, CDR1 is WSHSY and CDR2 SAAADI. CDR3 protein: CASGPGGTEAFF. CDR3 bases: TGCGCCAGCGGGCCCGGGGGTACTGAAGCTTTCTTT.

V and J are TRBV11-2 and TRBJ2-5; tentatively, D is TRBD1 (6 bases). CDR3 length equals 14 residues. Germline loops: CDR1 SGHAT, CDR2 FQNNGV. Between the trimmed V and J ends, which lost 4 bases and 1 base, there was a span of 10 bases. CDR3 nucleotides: TGTGCCAGCAGCTCCTCGACAGGCCAAGAGACCCAGTACTTC. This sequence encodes CASSSSTGQETQYF.

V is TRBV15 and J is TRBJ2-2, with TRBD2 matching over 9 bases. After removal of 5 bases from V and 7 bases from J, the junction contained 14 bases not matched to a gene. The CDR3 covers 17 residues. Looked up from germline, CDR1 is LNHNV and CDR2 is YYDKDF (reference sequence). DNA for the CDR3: TGTGCCACCAGCCCTCCTCAGCGGGAGGCTATTGGCGGGGAGCTGTTTTTT. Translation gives CATSPPQREAIGGELFF.